Sequencing of this T cell receptor beta chain was carried out in a study of shared clonotypes between healthy human individuals. Study in general: Each donor's CD8 memory used one plate, CD8 naive two, each CD4 subset three. General study points: A generally larger estimated richness was seen in naive subsets than in memory subsets.

V dropped 2 bases and J dropped 2 bases, with 7 bases sitting between them. CDR3 length: 13 amino acids. Germline values: CDR1 SGHDT, CDR2 YYEEEE. With respect to this clone: The antigen remains undetermined. Other DNA sequences within the sample encode an identical CDR3.

Terminally differentiated effector memory CD45RA+ cells were excluded from the naive CD8 cells, which were CD45RO-negative and positively selected for CCR7. Healthy adults negative for HIV, lacking recent acute infections or vaccinations, served as donors. Sequencing used immunoSEQ multiplex PCR; TCRdb keeps in-frame clones, though not all of them. Here the sample spans about 2 million clones, just under 95% being singletons. This TCR derives from a man younger than 35 in good health. Sequences were obtained from naive CD8+ T cells sorted from blood. V is TRBV5-6 and J is TRBJ1-1; no definite D call. The CDR3 spells CASSLGVNTEAFF. CDR3 in DNA: TGTGCCAGCAGCTTAGGCGTCAACACTGAAGCTTTCTTT.